A selection of T cell receptor beta chains follows, all from one sample in a study of blood T cell repertoires in COVID-19. Produced via immunoSEQ multiplex PCR; TCRdb's table is partial and in-frame only. The sample shows fewer than 250,000 clones, 83% of them seen only once. The sequenced sample consisted of peripheral blood. The receptors originated from a human donor in a cohort sampled during active COVID-19. The CDR3 runs from the conserved cysteine through the conserved F or W. D genes are given only for firm matches. The listing skips clone size in some rows; elsewhere it reads once, few, many or a size class.

j_call d_call clone_size v_call cdr3_aa cdr3_nt
TRBJ1-5 TRBD1 - TRBV6-5 CASIAGTGDNQPQHF TGTGCCAGCATAGCCGGGACAGGAGACAATCAGCCCCAGCATTTT
TRBJ2-1 - - TRBV18 CASSPPGDSFLNEQFF TGTGCCAGCTCACCACCAGGAGACTCCTTCCTCAATGAGCAGTTCTTC
TRBJ2-7 - - TRBV20-1 CSASSGYEQYF TGCAGTGCTAGTTCCGGGTACGAGCAGTACTTC
TRBJ1-6 TRBD1 - TRBV6-5 CASSKQGALHF TGTGCCAGCAGTAAACAGGGGGCCCTCCACTTT
TRBJ2-3 - few TRBV11-3 CASSLMFLDTQYF TGTGCCAGCAGCTTAATGTTCTTGGATACGCAGTATTTT
TRBJ2-2 - - TRBV7-9 CAPRHLSSGELFF TGTGCGCCCCGCCACTTGTCGTCCGGGGAGCTGTTTTTT
TRBJ2-3 - - TRBV28 CASKTRQLTDTQYF TGTGCCAGCAAGACACGTCAACTCACAGATACGCAGTATTTT
TRBJ2-2 - - TRBV5-4 CASSPPTGDTGELFF TGTGCCAGCAGCCCGCCTACGGGAGACACCGGGGAGCTGTTTTTT
TRBJ2-7 - - TRBV9 CASSVGSGYYEQYF TGTGCCAGCAGCGTAGGGAGCGGTTACTACGAGCAGTACTTC
TRBJ2-4 - - TRBV7-2 CASSSREDNLAKNIQYF TGTGCCAGCAGCTCACGCGAGGATAATCTAGCCAAAAACATTCAGTACTTC
TRBJ2-3 TRBD2 - TRBV27 CASSLLAGGGTDTQYF TGTGCCAGCAGTTTATTAGCGGGAGGAGGCACAGATACGCAGTATTTT
TRBJ2-5 - - TRBV5-1 CASSLGVGGETQYF TGCGCCAGCAGCTTGGGTGTTGGAGGGGAGACCCAGTACTTC
TRBJ2-7 TRBD2 - TRBV29-1 CSVEERLANEQYF TGCAGCGTTGAAGAACGACTAGCGAACGAGCAGTACTTC
TRBJ2-7 TRBD1 - TRBV19 CASSTRTGGNQNYEQYF TGTGCCAGTAGTACTAGGACAGGGGGGAATCAGAACTACGAGCAGTACTTC
TRBJ2-3 - - TRBV7-6 CASSPPVADTQYF TGTGCCAGCAGCCCCCCCGTTGCAGATACGCAGTATTTT
TRBJ2-2 TRBD1 - TRBV10-3 CAITRDRGGTGELFF TGTGCCATCACCAGGGACAGGGGGGGCACCGGGGAGCTGTTTTTT
TRBJ1-1 - - TRBV19 CASSIGVKVNTEAFF TGTGCCAGTAGTATCGGGGTGAAAGTGAACACTGAAGCTTTCTTT
TRBJ1-4 - - TRBV27 CASSSIGRTTNEKLFF TGTGCCAGCAGCTCAATCGGGAGGACAACTAATGAAAAACTGTTTTTT
TRBJ2-6 - - TRBV5-1 CASTISESGANVLTF TGCGCCAGCACCATCAGTGAATCTGGGGCCAACGTCCTGACTTTC
TRBJ2-3 - - TRBV3-1/TRBV3-2 CASSQDVSGTDTQYF TGTGCCAGCAGCCAAGATGTTAGCGGCACAGATACGCAGTATTTT
TRBJ1-1 - once TRBV2 CASSVDSKAFF TGTGCCAGCAGTGTCGACTCCAAAGCTTTCTTT
TRBJ2-2 TRBD1 - TRBV6-5 CASTGQGATGELFF TGTGCCAGCACCGGACAGGGGGCAACCGGGGAGCTGTTTTTT
TRBJ2-2 TRBD1 - TRBV2 CASTGQGAPTGELFF TGTGCCAGCACGGGACAGGGGGCCCCGACCGGGGAGCTGTTTTTT
TRBJ2-7 TRBD1 - TRBV27 CASSRGQGANEQYF TGTGCCAGCAGTCGCGGACAGGGGGCCAACGAGCAGTACTTC
TRBJ1-6 TRBD1 - TRBV27 CASTHPGQGYSPLHF TGTGCCAGCACCCACCCGGGACAGGGCTATTCACCCCTCCACTTT
TRBJ2-1 - - TRBV5-1 CASSLYAGWDNEQFF TGCGCCAGCAGCTTGTACGCGGGGTGGGACAATGAGCAGTTCTTC
TRBJ1-1 - - TRBV9 CASSVAANSNTEAFF TGTGCCAGCAGCGTAGCCGCTAACTCGAACACTGAAGCTTTCTTT
TRBJ2-1 - - TRBV6-4 CASSDSRLDNEQFF TGTGCCAGCAGTGACTCTCGACTGGATAATGAGCAGTTCTTC
TRBJ2-7 - - TRBV4-1 CASSQGGVVSNSYEQYF TGCGCCAGCAGCCAAGGGGGGGTGGTAAGTAATAGCTACGAGCAGTACTTC
TRBJ2-7 - few TRBV5-1 CASSLAGLNYEQYF TGCGCCAGCAGCTTGGCGGGACTGAACTACGAGCAGTACTTC
TRBJ2-5 TRBD1 few TRBV3-1/TRBV3-2 CASRDREETQYF TGTGCCAGCAGAGACAGGGAGGAGACCCAGTACTTC
TRBJ2-5 TRBD1 - TRBV25-1 CASDSDRGQETQYF TGTGCCAGCGATTCGGACAGGGGGCAAGAGACCCAGTACTTC
TRBJ2-6 - - TRBV27 CASSLIQGANVLTF TGTGCCAGCAGTTTAATCCAGGGGGCCAACGTCCTGACTTTC
TRBJ2-2 TRBD2 - TRBV5-1 CASSSRLAGGGTGELFF TGCGCCAGCAGCTCACGACTAGCGGGGGGCGGCACCGGGGAGCTGTTTTTT
TRBJ1-2 TRBD1 - TRBV4-1 CASSQGDRPSYGYTF TGCGCCAGCAGCCAAGGGGACAGACCTTCGTATGGCTACACCTTC
TRBJ1-4 - - TRBV19 CASSSSGQNEKLFF TGTGCCAGTAGTTCATCCGGACAAAATGAAAAACTGTTTTTT
TRBJ2-5 TRBD2 - TRBV5-1 CASSQPSGGPQETQYF TGCGCCAGCAGCCAACCTAGCGGGGGGCCTCAAGAGACCCAGTACTTC
TRBJ2-1 TRBD2 - TRBV28 CASSPTAASGSDEQFF TGTGCCAGCAGCCCTACCGCCGCTAGCGGGAGCGATGAGCAGTTCTTC
TRBJ2-1 - - TRBV30 CAWTPGVWDEQFF TGTGCCTGGACCCCAGGGGTTTGGGATGAGCAGTTCTTC
TRBJ2-1 - - TRBV6-5 CASSLPEGEQFF TGTGCCAGCAGCCTCCCCGAGGGTGAGCAGTTCTTC
TRBJ2-1 TRBD1 - TRBV7-6 CASSIADRGPHEQFF TGTGCCAGCAGCATTGCGGACAGGGGGCCCCATGAGCAGTTCTTC
TRBJ2-3 TRBD2 - TRBV4-2 CASSLPAREGTDTQYF TGTGCCAGCAGCCTCCCTGCGCGGGAGGGGACAGATACGCAGTATTTT
TRBJ2-5 - - TRBV28 CASSSSQDSQYF TGTGCCAGCAGCTCTTCACAGGATAGCCAGTACTTC
TRBJ2-5 - - TRBV12-3/TRBV12-4 CASSFLETQYF TGTGCCAGCAGTTTCTTGGAGACCCAGTACTTC
TRBJ2-1 TRBD2 - TRBV5-1 CASSLVASGPYNEQFF TGCGCCAGCAGCTTGGTGGCTAGCGGGCCTTACAATGAGCAGTTCTTC
TRBJ1-5 - few TRBV23-1 CASSQTPNRASYSNQPQHF TGCGCCAGCAGTCAAACCCCCAACAGGGCCTCCTATAGCAATCAGCCCCAGCATTTT
TRBJ2-5 - - TRBV7-2 CASSPPGSGETQYF TGTGCCAGCAGCCCGCCTGGTAGCGGAGAGACCCAGTACTTC
TRBJ2-2 - - TRBV11-3 CASSLDPGPGTGELFF TGTGCCAGCAGCTTAGATCCAGGCCCCGGCACCGGGGAGCTGTTTTTT
TRBJ1-1 - - TRBV29-1 CSVLDIRNTEAFF TGCAGCGTCCTTGACATTCGGAACACTGAAGCTTTCTTT
TRBJ1-5 - - TRBV19 CASSLPARHRSNQPQHF TGTGCCAGTAGCCTCCCGGCAAGACATAGAAGCAATCAGCCCCAGCATTTT
TRBJ1-2 - - TRBV3-1/TRBV3-2 CASSPRDLLAGYGYTF TGTGCCAGCAGCCCTCGTGACCTGCTCGCGGGCTATGGCTACACCTTC
TRBJ1-5 TRBD1 - TRBV6-5 CASSTDRDQPQHF TGTGCCAGCAGTACCGACAGGGATCAGCCCCAGCATTTT
TRBJ2-1 TRBD1 - TRBV7-9 CASSLGQGVVNEQFF TGTGCCAGCAGCCTAGGACAGGGGGTGGTCAATGAGCAGTTCTTC
TRBJ1-6 - - TRBV28 CASSLGGASYNSPLHF TGTGCCAGCAGTTTAGGCGGAGCGTCCTATAATTCACCCCTCCACTTT